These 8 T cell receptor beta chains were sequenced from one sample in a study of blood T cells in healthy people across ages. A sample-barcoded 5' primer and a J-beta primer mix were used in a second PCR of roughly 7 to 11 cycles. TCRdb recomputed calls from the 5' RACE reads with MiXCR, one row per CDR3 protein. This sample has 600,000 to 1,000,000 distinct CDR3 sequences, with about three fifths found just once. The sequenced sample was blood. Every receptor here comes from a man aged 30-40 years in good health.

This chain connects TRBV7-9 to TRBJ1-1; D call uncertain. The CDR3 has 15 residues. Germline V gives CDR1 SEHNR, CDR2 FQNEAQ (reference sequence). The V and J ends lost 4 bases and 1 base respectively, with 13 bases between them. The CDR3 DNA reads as TGTGCCAGCAGCTCAGAGGCGGGCCCGAACACTGAAGCTTTCTTT. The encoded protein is CASSSEAGPNTEAFF.

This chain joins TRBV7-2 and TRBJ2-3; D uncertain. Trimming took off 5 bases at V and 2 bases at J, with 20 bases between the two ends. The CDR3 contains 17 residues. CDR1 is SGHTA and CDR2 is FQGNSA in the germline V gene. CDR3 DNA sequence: TGTGCCAGCAGCCCATTGCGCAATTCCCGCACCACAGATACGCAGTATTTT. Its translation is CASSPLRNSRTTDTQYF.

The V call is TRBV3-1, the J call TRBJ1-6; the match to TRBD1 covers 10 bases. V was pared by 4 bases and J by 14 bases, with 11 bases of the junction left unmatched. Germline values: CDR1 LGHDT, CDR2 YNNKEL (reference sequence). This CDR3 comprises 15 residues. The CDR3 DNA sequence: TGTGCCAGCAGCCCTTGGACAGGGGGGGATCGGACCCTCCACTTT. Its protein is CASSPWTGGDRTLHF.

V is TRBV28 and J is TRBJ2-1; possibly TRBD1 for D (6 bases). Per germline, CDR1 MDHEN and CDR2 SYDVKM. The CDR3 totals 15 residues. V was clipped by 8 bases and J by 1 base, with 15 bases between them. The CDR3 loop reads CASPPSQGSYNEQFF. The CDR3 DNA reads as TGTGCCAGCCCCCCCTCTCAGGGGTCCTACAATGAGCAGTTCTTC.

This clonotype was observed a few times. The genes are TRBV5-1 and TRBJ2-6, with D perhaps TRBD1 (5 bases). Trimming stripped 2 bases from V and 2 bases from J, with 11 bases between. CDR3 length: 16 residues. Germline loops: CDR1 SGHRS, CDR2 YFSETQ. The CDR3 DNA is TGCGCCAGCAGCTTCTTCTCAGGGACTGGGGCCAACGTCCTGACTTTC. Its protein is CASSFFSGTGANVLTF.

The CDR3 sequence is CASSQEVTRSGELFF. The CDR3 coding sequence is TGCGCCAGCAGCCAAGAGGTAACTCGCTCCGGGGAGCTGTTTTTT. This chain uses TRBV4-1 with TRBJ2-2; D gene unclear. V lost 0 bases and J lost 6, with 11 bases in between. CDR1 and CDR2 from the germline V gene are MGHRA and YSYEKL. This CDR3 spans 15 amino acids.

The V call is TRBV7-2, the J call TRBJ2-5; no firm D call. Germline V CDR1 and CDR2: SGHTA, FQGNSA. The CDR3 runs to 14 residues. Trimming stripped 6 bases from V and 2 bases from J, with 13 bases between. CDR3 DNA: TGTGCCAGCAGGAGGCCTTTACTTCAAGAGACCCAGTACTTC. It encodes CASRRPLLQETQYF. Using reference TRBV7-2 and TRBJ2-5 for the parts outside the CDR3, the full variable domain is GAGVSQSPSNKVTEKGKDVELRCDPISGHTALYWYRQSLGQGLEFLIYFQGNSAPDKSGLPSDRFSAERTGGSVSTLTIQRTQQEDSAVYLCASRRPLLQETQYFGPGTRLLVL.

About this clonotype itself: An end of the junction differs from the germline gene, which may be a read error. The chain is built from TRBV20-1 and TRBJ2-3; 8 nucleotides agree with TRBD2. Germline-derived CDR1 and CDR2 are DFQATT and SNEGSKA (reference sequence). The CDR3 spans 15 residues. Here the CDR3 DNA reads TGCAGTACTAGTAGGAGCGGGAGCGGTGCAGATACGCAGTATTTT. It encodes CSTSRSGSGADTQYF.